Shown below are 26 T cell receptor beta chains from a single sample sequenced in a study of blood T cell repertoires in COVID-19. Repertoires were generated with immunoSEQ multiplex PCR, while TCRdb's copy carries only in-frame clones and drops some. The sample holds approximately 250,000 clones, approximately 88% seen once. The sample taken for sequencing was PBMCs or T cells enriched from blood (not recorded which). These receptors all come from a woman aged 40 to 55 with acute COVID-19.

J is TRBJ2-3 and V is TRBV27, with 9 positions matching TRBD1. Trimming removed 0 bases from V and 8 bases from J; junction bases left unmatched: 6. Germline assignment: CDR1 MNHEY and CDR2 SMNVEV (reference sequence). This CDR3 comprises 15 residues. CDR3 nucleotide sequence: TGTGCCAGCAGTTTATCTAGACAGGGGGAAGCTACGCAGTATTTT. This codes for CASSLSRQGEATQYF.

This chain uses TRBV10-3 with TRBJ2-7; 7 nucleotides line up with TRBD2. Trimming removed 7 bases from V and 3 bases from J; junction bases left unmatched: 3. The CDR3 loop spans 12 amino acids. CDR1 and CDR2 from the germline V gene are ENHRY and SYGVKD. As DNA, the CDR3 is TGTGCCATCAAACCTAGCGGCTACGAGCAGTACTTC. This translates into CAIKPSGYEQYF.

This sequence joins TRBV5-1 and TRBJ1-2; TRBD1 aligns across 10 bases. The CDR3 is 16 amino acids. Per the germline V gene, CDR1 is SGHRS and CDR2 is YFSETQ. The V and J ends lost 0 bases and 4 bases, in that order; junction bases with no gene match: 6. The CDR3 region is CASSLARQGAIYGYTF. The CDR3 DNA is TGCGCCAGCAGCTTGGCCCGACAGGGGGCCATCTATGGCTACACCTTC. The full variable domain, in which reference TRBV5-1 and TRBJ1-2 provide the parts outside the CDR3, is KAGVTQTPRYLIKTRGQQVTLSCSPISGHRSVSWYQQTPGQGLQFLFEYFSETQRNKGNFPGRFSGRQFSNSRSEMNVSTLELGDSALYLCASSLARQGAIYGYTFGSGTRLTVV.

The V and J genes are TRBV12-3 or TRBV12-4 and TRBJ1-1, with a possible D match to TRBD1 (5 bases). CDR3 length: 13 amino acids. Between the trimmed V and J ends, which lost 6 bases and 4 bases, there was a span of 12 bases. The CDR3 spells CASSPYRGTEAFF. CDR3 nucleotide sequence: TGTGCCAGCAGCCCATATAGGGGCACTGAAGCTTTCTTT.

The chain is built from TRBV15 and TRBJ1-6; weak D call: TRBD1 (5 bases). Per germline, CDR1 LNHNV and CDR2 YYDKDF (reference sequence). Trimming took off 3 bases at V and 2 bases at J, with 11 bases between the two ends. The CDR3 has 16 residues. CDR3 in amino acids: CATSSAQAAYNSPLHF. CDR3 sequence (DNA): TGTGCCACCAGCAGTGCACAGGCCGCCTATAATTCACCCCTCCACTTT.

CDR3 protein: CASSQNSGAYNEKLFF. The CDR3 region has the DNA TGCGCCAGCAGCCAAAATAGCGGAGCCTATAATGAAAAACTGTTTTTT. This chain connects TRBV4-1 to TRBJ1-4; D unresolved. The CDR3 is 16 amino acids. Germline CDR1 is MGHRA and CDR2 is YSYEKL. V gave up 2 bases and J gave up 4 bases, with 14 bases separating them.

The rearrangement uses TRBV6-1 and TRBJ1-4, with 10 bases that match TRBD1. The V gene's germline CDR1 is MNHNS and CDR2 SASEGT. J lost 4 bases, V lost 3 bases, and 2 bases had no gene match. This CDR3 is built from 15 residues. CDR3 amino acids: CASSDRDRGNEKLFF. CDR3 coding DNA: TGTGCCAGCAGTGATAGGGACAGGGGTAATGAAAAACTGTTTTTT.

The CDR3 sequence is CASSQGVRQETQYF. The CDR3 DNA is TGTGCCAGCAGCCAAGGTGTCAGGCAAGAGACCCAGTACTTC. V and J are TRBV3-1 (or the pseudogene TRBV3-2) and TRBJ2-5, with unresolved D. V lost 1 base and J lost 2, with 8 bases in between. There are 14 residues in the CDR3. The germline V gene has CDR1 LGHDT and CDR2 YNNKEL (reference sequence).

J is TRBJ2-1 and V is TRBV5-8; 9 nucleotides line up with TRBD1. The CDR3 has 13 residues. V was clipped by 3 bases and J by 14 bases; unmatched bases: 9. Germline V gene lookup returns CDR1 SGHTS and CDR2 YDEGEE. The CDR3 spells CASSWGTGPLKFF. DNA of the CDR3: TGTGCCAGCAGCTGGGGGACAGGGCCATTGAAGTTCTTC.

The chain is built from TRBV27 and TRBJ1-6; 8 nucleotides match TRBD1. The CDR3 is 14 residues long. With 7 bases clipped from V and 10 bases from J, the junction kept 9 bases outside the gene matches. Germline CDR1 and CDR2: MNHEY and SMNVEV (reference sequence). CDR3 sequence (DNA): TGTGCCAGCACCGGACAGGGCGGCGTCTCACCCCTCCACTTT. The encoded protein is CASTGQGGVSPLHF.

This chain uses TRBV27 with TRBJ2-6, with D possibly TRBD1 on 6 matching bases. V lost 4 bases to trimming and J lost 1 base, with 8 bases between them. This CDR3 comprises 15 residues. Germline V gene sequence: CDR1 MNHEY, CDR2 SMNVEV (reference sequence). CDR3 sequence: CASSSQGSGANVLTF. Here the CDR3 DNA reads TGTGCCAGCAGTTCACAGGGATCTGGGGCCAACGTCCTGACTTTC.

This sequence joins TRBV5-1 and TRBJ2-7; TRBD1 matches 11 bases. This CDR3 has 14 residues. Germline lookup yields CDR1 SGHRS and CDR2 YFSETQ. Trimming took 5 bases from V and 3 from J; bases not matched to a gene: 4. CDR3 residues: CASRPGTGGYEQYF. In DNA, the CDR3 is TGCGCCAGCAGACCCGGGACAGGGGGCTACGAGCAGTACTTC.

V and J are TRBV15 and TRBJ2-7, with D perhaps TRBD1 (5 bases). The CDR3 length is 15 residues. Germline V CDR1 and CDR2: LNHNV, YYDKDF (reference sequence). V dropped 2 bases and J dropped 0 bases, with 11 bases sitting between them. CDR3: CATSRSWGLSYEQYF. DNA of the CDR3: TGTGCCACCAGCAGATCATGGGGCCTCTCCTACGAGCAGTACTTC.

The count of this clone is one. The CDR3 here is CASSLRGQATEAFF. CDR3 nucleotides: TGTGCCAGCAGTTTACGGGGACAGGCCACTGAAGCTTTCTTT. V usage is TRBV27 and J usage is TRBJ1-1; 8 positions match TRBD1. From germline, CDR1 is MNHEY and CDR2 SMNVEV (reference sequence). The J segment lost 4 bases and the V segment lost 2 bases, leaving 3 bases of the junction unmatched. The CDR3 is 14 residues long.

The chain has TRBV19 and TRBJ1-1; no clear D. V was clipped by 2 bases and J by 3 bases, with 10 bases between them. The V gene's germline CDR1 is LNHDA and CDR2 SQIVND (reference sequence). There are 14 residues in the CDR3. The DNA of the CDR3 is TGTGCCAGTAGTATACTCCAGGACTACACTGAAGCTTTCTTT. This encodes CASSILQDYTEAFF.

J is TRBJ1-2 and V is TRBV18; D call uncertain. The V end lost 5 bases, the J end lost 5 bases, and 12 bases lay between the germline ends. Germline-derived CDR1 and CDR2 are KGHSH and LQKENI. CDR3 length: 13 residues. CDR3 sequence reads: CASSGIRIYGYTF. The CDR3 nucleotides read TGTGCCAGCTCAGGCATTCGCATTTATGGCTACACCTTC.

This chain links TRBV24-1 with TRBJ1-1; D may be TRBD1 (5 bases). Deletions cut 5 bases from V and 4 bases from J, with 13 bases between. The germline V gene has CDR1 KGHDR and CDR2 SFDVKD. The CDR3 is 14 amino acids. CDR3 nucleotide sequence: TGTGCCACCAGTGGCCCCGACAGTCTCACTGAAGCTTTCTTT. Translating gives CATSGPDSLTEAFF.

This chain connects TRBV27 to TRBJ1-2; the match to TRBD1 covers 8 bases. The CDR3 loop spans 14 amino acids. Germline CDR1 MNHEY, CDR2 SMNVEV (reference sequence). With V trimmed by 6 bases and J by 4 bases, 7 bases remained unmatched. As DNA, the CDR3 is TGTGCCAGCAGCCCGACAGGGGTGAGCTATGGCTACACCTTC. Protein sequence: CASSPTGVSYGYTF.

This CDR3 is CASSFQQLTYEQYF. CDR3 sequence (DNA): TGTGCCAGCAGCTTCCAACAGCTGACCTACGAGCAGTACTTC. The chain combines TRBV11-2 with TRBJ2-7; D gene unclear. V lost 3 bases to trimming and J lost 2 bases, with 11 bases between them. The CDR3 is 14 amino acids. The V gene's germline CDR1 is SGHAT and CDR2 FQNNGV.

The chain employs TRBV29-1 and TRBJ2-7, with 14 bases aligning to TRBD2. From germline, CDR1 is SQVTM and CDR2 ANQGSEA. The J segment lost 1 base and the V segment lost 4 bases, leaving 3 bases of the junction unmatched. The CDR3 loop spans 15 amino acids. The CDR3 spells CSVGGLAGESYEQYF. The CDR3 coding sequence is TGCAGCGTTGGGGGACTAGCGGGAGAGTCCTACGAGCAGTACTTC.

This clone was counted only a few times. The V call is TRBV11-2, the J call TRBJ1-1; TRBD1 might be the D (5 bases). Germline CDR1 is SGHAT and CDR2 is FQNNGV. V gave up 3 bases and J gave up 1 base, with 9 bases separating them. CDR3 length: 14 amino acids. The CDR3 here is CASSFQGRNTEAFF. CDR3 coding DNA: TGTGCCAGCAGCTTCCAGGGCAGGAACACTGAAGCTTTCTTT.

CDR3 amino acids: CAWSRGAMNTEAFF. The CDR3, as DNA: TGTGCCTGGAGTCGGGGGGCTATGAACACTGAAGCTTTCTTT. The genes are TRBV30 and TRBJ1-1, with D tentatively TRBD1 (6 bases). Between the trimmed V and J ends, which lost 2 bases and 0 bases, there was a span of 10 bases. The CDR3 runs 14 residues. Germline V gene data show CDR1 as GTSNPN and CDR2 as SVGIG (reference sequence).

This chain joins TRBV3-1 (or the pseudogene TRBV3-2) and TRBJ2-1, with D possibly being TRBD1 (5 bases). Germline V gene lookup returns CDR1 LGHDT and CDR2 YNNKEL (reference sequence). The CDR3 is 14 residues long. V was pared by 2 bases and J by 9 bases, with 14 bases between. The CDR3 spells CASSQSQGESEQFF. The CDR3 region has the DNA TGTGCCAGCAGCCAAAGTCAGGGTGAGAGTGAGCAGTTCTTC.

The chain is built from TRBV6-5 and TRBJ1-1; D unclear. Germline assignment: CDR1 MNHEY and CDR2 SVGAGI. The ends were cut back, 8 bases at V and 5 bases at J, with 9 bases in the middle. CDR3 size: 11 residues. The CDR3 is CASYKLTEAFF. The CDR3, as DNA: TGTGCCAGCTATAAGCTAACTGAAGCTTTCTTT.

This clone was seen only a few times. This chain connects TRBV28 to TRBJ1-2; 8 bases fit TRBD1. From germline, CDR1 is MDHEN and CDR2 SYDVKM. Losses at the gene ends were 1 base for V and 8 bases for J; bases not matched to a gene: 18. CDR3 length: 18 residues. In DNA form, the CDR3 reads TGTGCCAGCAGTTTATACGCCCAGGCCGGCAGGGGGCAGAGGGGCTACACCTTC. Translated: CASSLYAQAGRGQRGYTF.

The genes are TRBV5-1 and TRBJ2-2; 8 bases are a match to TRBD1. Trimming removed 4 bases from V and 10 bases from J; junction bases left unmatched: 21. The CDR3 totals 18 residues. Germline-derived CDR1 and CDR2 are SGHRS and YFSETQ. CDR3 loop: CASSPFPAGQGTPVELFF. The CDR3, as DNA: TGCGCCAGCAGCCCGTTCCCAGCAGGACAGGGTACCCCCGTGGAGCTGTTTTTT.